The sequence of this T cell receptor beta chain was determined in a study of T cells in Graves' hyperthyroidism and ophthalmopathy. General observations from the study: A model of 13 V-J features distinguished ophthalmopathy from stable hyperthyroidism.

This clonotype was seen at least ten times. As yet, its antigen is unknown. TCR beta CDR3 regions were amplified from RNA. HTBI primers were used for first-round RT-PCR of the TCR CDR3. TCRdb itself ran the multiplex PCR reads through MiXCR, one entry per CDR3 protein. Altogether about 500,000 distinct CDR3 sequences are present, roughly 14% being singletons, with the ten largest covering 15% to 20%. Sequenced sample: blood. This TCR derives from a woman between 18 and 30 years old with Graves' hyperthyroidism.

The CDR3 sequence is CASSEAGSAYNSPLHF. The CDR3 nucleotides are TGTGCCAGCAGTGAAGCTGGCAGTGCCTATAATTCACCCCTCCACTTT. V gene TRBV25-1 combines with J gene TRBJ1-6, with no clear D. The CDR3 contains 16 residues. The V gene's germline CDR1 is MGHDK and CDR2 SYGVNS. The V end lost 2 bases, the J end lost 2 bases, and 10 bases lay between the germline ends.